This TCR beta chain was found in a study of vaccination and CD4 T cells after COVID-19. Study-level background: Median time from COVID diagnosis to post-COVID sampling was roughly 100 days (35 to 161).

This clonotype was found a few times. The antigen is unknown. The CDR3 is 13 amino acids. After removal of 4 bases from V and 4 bases from J, the junction contained 2 bases not matched to a gene. Germline assignment: CDR1 SEHNR and CDR2 FQNEAQ (reference sequence). With the Oncomine TCR Beta short-read assay, DNA from cultured CD4+ T cells was sequenced. TCRdb recomputed calls from the PCR reads with MiXCR, one row per CDR3 protein. The sample lists 15,000 to 20,000 distinct CDR3 sequences; about three fifths were seen once. Documented treatment: roughly ten-day PBMC culture with coronavirus spike peptide pools or control peptides (ViraFEST assay). Before Alpha, Beta and Delta appeared in the US, convalescents tested positive (March–late 2020).

The chain carries TRBV7-9 and TRBJ1-2, with 8 bases fitting TRBD1. The origin of this receptor is a human donor who had recovered from COVID-19. The source material was CD4+ T cells from blood, cultured in vitro, sampled before SARS-CoV-2 vaccination. CDR3 residues: CASSYRGGYGYTF. In nucleotides, the CDR3 is TGTGCCAGCAGCTACAGGGGGGGCTATGGCTACACCTTC.